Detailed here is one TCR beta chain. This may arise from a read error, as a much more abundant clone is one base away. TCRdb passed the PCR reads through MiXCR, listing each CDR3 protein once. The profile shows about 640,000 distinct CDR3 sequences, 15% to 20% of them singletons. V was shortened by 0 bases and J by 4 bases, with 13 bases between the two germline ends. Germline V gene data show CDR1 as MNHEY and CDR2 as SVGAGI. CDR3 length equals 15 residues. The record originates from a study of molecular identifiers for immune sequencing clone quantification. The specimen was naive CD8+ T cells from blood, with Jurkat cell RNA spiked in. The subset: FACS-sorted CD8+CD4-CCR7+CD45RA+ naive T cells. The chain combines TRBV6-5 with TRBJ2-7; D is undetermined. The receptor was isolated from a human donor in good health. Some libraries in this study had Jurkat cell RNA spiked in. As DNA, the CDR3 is TGTGCCAGCAGTTACTCGATGTCCGCGCCTTACGAGCAGTACTTC. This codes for CASSYSMSAPYEQYF.